A selection of T cell receptor beta chains follows, all from one sample in a study of cytomegalovirus exposure and HLA in healthy donors. Data came from immunoSEQ multiplex PCR; TCRdb stores just in-frame clones and leaves some out. The sample has about 140,000 clones; more than 70% are singletons. Sequencing was performed on PBMCs. The source of these receptors is a man younger than 35 in good health and CMV-seropositive. Each CDR3 is given with its conserved first and last residue. The order of the fields is J gene, clone size, V gene, D gene, CDR3 protein, CDR3 DNA. D genes are given only for firm matches. The size of a clone is reported for some rows only, either as once, few or many, or as a class for expanded clones.

>TRBJ2-5|-|TRBV11-2|TRBD2
CASSLGGRWGETQYF
TGTGCCAGCAGCTTAGGCGGGAGGTGGGGCGAGACCCAGTACTTC
>TRBJ1-4|few|TRBV4-2|TRBD1
CASSHRDRGARLFF
TGTGCCAGCAGCCACCGGGACAGGGGCGCGAGACTGTTTTTT
>TRBJ2-5|-|TRBV5-6|TRBD2
CASSGTSGGWRTQYF
TGTGCCAGCAGCGGGACTAGCGGGGGCTGGCGGACCCAGTACTTC
>TRBJ2-2|-|TRBV19|-
CASRNRDTGELFF
TGTGCCAGTAGGAACAGAGACACCGGGGAGCTGTTTTTT
>TRBJ2-1|-|TRBV7-3|-
CASSLSLGLSNEQFF
TGTGCCAGCAGCTTATCGTTGGGCCTCTCGAATGAGCAGTTCTTC
>TRBJ2-7|-|TRBV28|-
CASSLRQGEQYF
TGTGCCAGCAGTTTGAGGCAGGGTGAGCAGTACTTC
>TRBJ2-2|-|TRBV28|TRBD1
CASSLVGTGVYTGELFF
TGTGCCAGCAGTTTGGTTGGGACAGGGGTCTACACCGGGGAGCTGTTTTTT
>TRBJ1-5|-|TRBV19|-
CASRVWAGTGNQPQHF
TGTGCCAGTAGGGTATGGGCGGGGACGGGAAATCAGCCCCAGCATTTT
>TRBJ2-1|-|TRBV7-2|TRBD2
CASSLASAGGPVSKFF
TGTGCCAGCAGCTTAGCTTCCGCGGGAGGGCCGGTCAGCAAGTTCTTC
>TRBJ1-2|-|TRBV5-5|-
CASSRGREHAAYGYTF
TGTGCCAGCAGCCGAGGTAGGGAGCATGCGGCCTATGGCTACACCTTC
>TRBJ1-1|once|TRBV7-9|TRBD1
CASSQQGAMNTEAFF
TGTGCCAGCAGCCAACAGGGGGCTATGAACACTGAAGCTTTCTTT
>TRBJ2-7|-|TRBV5-1|-
CASSLGDAAGYEQYF
TGCGCCAGCAGCTTGGGGGACGCGGCGGGGTACGAGCAGTACTTC
>TRBJ1-1|few|TRBV2|-
CASSGQDLNTEAFF
TGTGCCAGCAGTGGACAGGACTTGAACACTGAAGCTTTCTTT
>TRBJ1-2|-|TRBV4-1|-
CASSRGGPDGYTF
TGCGCCAGCAGCCGGGGGGGCCCCGATGGCTACACCTTC
>TRBJ1-2|-|TRBV5-1|-
CASSLVGRDGYTF
TGCGCCAGCAGCTTGGTCGGCCGGGATGGCTACACCTTC
>TRBJ1-5|-|TRBV25-1|-
CASSEVGDSNQPQHF
TGTGCCAGCAGTGAAGTCGGAGATAGCAATCAGCCCCAGCATTTT
>TRBJ1-2|-|TRBV4-2|-
CASSQDNAANYGYTF
TGTGCCAGCAGCCAAGATAACGCAGCTAACTATGGCTACACCTTC
>TRBJ1-3|-|TRBV7-9|TRBD1
CASSLDGRGSGNTIYF
TGTGCCAGCAGCTTAGACGGCAGGGGGTCTGGAAACACCATATATTTT
>TRBJ2-1|-|TRBV7-2|TRBD1
CASSRDRDNEQFF
TGTGCCAGCAGCCGGGACAGGGACAATGAGCAGTTCTTC
>TRBJ1-5|few|TRBV7-9|TRBD1
CASSATGSGQPQHF
TGTGCCAGCAGCGCGACAGGGTCGGGTCAGCCCCAGCATTTT
>TRBJ2-3|few|TRBV5-1|TRBD2
CASSQSGTRTDTQYF
TGCGCCAGCAGCCAAAGCGGGACCCGCACAGATACGCAGTATTTT
>TRBJ1-1|-|TRBV6-6|TRBD1
CASSGTGKNTEAFF
TGTGCCAGCTCCGGGACAGGGAAGAACACTGAAGCTTTCTTT
>TRBJ2-5|-|TRBV2|-
CASSEGRQETQYF
TGTGCCAGCAGTGAAGGCAGACAAGAGACCCAGTACTTC
>TRBJ2-3|once|TRBV10-2|TRBD2
CASSRLAGATDTQYF
TGCGCCAGCAGCCGTCTAGCGGGAGCCACAGATACGCAGTATTTT
>TRBJ2-7|-|TRBV7-9|TRBD2
CASSLVAGGPYEQYF
TGTGCCAGCAGCTTGGTGGCGGGAGGGCCCTACGAGCAGTACTTC
>TRBJ1-5|-|TRBV28|-
CASIPRPRGSSNQPQHF
TGTGCCAGCATTCCCCGCCCAAGGGGATCCAGCAATCAGCCCCAGCATTTT
>TRBJ1-1|-|TRBV28|-
CATTQGGGTEAFF
TGTGCCACCACCCAGGGTGGGGGGACTGAAGCTTTCTTT
>TRBJ2-1|few|TRBV6-1|-
CASSEVGGAKNEQFF
TGTGCCAGCAGTGAAGTGGGGGGGGCTAAAAATGAGCAGTTCTTC
>TRBJ1-1|-|TRBV5-1|-
CASSLVGQGGNTEAFF
TGCGCCAGCAGCTTGGTGGGGCAGGGTGGGAACACTGAAGCTTTCTTT
>TRBJ2-6|-|TRBV6-5|-
CASSVDGANVLTF
TGTGCCAGCTCGGTAGATGGGGCCAACGTCCTGACTTTC
>TRBJ1-2|-|TRBV28|-
CASRPPLGANYGYTF
TGTGCCAGCAGGCCCCCTCTGGGAGCCAACTATGGCTACACCTTC